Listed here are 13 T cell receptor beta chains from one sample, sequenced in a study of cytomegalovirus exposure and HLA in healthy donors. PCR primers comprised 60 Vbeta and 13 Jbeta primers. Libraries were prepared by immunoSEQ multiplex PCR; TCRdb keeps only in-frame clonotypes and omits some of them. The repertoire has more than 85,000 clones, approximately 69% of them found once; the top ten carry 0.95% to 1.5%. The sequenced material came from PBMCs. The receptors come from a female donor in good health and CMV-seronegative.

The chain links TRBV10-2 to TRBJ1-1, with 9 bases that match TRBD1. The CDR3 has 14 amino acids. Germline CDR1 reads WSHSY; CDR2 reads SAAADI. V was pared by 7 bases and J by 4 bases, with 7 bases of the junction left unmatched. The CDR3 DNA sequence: TGCGCCAGCAAGTACAGGGGGCTCAGCACTGAAGCTTTCTTT. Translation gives CASKYRGLSTEAFF.

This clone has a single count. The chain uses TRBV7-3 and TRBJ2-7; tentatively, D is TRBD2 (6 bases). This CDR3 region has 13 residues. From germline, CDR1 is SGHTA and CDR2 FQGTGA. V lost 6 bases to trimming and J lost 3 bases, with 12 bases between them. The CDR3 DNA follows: TGTGCCAGCAGGTCCGGAGGGAGCTACGAGCAGTACTTC. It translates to CASRSGGSYEQYF.

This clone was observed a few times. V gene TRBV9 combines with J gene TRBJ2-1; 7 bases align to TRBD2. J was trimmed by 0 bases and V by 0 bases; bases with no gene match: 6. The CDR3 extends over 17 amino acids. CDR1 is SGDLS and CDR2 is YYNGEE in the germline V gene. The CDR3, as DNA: TGTGCCAGCAGCGTAGCGCTAGCGGAACACTCCTACAATGAGCAGTTCTTC. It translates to CASSVALAEHSYNEQFF.

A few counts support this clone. This CDR3 is CASSRPVAGGPPNSYNEQFF. The CDR3 nucleotides are TGCGCCAGCAGCCGACCCGTAGCGGGGGGGCCCCCCAACTCCTACAATGAGCAGTTCTTC. The chain couples TRBV4-1 to TRBJ2-1; 11 positions agree with TRBD2. V gave up 4 bases and J gave up 0 bases; unmatched junction bases: 14. The CDR3 is 20 amino acids. Germline V gene lookup returns CDR1 MGHRA and CDR2 YSYEKL.

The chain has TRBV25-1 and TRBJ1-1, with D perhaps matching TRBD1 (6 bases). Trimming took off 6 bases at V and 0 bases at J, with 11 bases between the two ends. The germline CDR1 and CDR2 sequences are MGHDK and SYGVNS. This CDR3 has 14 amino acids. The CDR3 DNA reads TGTGCCAGCAGAAATACAGGGATGAACACTGAAGCTTTCTTT. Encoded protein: CASRNTGMNTEAFF.

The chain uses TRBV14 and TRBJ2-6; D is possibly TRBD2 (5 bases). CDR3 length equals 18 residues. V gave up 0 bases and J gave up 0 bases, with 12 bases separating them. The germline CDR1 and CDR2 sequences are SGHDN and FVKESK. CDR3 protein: CASSQEDLRPSGANVLTF. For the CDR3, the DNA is TGTGCCAGCAGCCAAGAGGACTTACGCCCCTCTGGGGCCAACGTCCTGACTTTC.

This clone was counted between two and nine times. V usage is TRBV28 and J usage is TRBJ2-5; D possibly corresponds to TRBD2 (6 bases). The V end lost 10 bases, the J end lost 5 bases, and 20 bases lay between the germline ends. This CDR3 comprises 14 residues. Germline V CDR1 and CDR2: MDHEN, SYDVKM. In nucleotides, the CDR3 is TGTGCCACTGGGCCTAGTGGGGAGGTGGAGACCCAGTACTTC. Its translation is CATGPSGEVETQYF.

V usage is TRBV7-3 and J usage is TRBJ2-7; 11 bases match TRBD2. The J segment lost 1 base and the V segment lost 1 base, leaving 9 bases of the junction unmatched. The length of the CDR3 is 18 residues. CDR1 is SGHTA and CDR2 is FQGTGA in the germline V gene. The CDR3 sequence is CASSLIPSGTSGSYEQYF. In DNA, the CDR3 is TGTGCCAGCAGCTTAATCCCATCCGGGACTAGCGGATCCTACGAGCAGTACTTC.

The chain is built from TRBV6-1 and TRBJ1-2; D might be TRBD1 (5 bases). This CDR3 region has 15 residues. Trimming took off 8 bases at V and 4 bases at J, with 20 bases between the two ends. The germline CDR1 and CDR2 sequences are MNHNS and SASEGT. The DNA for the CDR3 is TGTGCCAGCGCCGACTTCAATGGGGGGGTCTATGGCTACACCTTC. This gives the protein CASADFNGGVYGYTF.

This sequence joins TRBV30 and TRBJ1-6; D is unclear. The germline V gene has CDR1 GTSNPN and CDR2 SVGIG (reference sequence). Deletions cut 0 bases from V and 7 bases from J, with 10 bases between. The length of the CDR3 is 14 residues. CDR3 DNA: TGTGCCTGGAGTGTTGGAGGGATGAATTCACCCCTCCACTTT. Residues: CAWSVGGMNSPLHF. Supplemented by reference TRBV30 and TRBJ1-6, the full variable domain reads SQTIHQWPATLVQPVGSPLSLECTVEGTSNPNLYWYRQAAGRGLQLLFYSVGIGQISSEVPQNLSASRPQDRQFILSSKKLLLSDSGFYLCAWSVGGMNSPLHFGNGTRLTVT.

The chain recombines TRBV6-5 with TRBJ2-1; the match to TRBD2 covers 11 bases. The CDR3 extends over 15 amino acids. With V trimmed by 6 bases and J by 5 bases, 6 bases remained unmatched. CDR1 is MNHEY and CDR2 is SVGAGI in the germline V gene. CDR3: CASSLLAGGDNEQFF. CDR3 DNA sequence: TGTGCCAGCAGCCTCTTAGCGGGAGGGGACAATGAGCAGTTCTTC.

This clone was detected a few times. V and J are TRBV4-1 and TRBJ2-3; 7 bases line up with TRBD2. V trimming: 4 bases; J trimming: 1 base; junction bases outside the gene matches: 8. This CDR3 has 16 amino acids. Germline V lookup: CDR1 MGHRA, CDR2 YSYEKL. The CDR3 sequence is CASSPRISGGTDTQYF. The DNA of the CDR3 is TGCGCCAGCAGCCCAAGGATAAGCGGGGGCACAGATACGCAGTATTTT.

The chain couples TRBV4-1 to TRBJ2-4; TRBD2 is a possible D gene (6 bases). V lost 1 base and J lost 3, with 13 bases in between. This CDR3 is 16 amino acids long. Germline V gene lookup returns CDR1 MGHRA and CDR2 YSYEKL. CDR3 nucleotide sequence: TGCGCCAGCAGCCAAGTGACTAGTATAGACAAAAACATTCAGTACTTC. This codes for CASSQVTSIDKNIQYF.